This T cell receptor beta chain is from a study of T cell repertoires in cytomegalovirus infection. Background on the study: Through public TCR beta signatures, both CMV infection and matching HLA type were indicated. Study-level findings and limits: The cumulative frequency of public TCR beta families identified carriers of CMV plus the relevant HLA.

A note on this clonotype: Its specificity is not known.

The junction had 5 bases not matched to a gene; V was cut back by 6 bases and J by 2 bases. CDR3 size: 15 residues. Germline V gene data show CDR1 as SQVTM and CDR2 as ANQGSEA. TCRdb analysed the reads with MiXCR anew, one entry per CDR3 protein. The top ten clones hold 10% to 15% of a sample with 340,000 or so distinct CDR3 sequences, roughly 25% of them seen once. This rearrangement joins TRBV29-1 to TRBJ2-3, with 13 positions matching TRBD2. The clonotype originates from a human donor in good health (CMV status not recorded). Some clones in this sample may be carry-over from other donors' samples. This specimen consisted of cultured PBMCs, obtained from culture after CMV antigen stimulation. CDR3: CSVGGLAGVTDTQYF. The CDR3 bases are TGCAGCGTCGGAGGACTAGCGGGAGTCACAGATACGCAGTATTTT.